This is a list of T cell receptor beta chains from one sample in a study of blood T cell repertoires in COVID-19. The table came from immunoSEQ multiplex PCR; TCRdb's copy has only in-frame clones and leaves some out. The sample carries around 320,000 clones, approximately 85% recorded once. Sequenced: peripheral blood. The receptors shown here come from a human donor in a cohort sampled during active COVID-19. Both conserved end residues are part of each CDR3. The order of the fields is D gene, J gene, clone size, V gene, CDR3 DNA, CDR3 protein. The D gene is left open where the match is weak. Size values are once, few and many counts, or a class for expanded clones, and some rows have none.

NA TRBJ2-5 NA TRBV3-1/TRBV3-2 TGTGCCAGCAGCCAAGTATGGCGGGGGCGGAAAGCAGAGACCCAGTACTTC CASSQVWRGRKAETQYF
TRBD2 TRBJ2-5 NA TRBV5-4 TGTGCCAGCAGCTTAGGCGGGGGGGAGACCCAGTACTTC CASSLGGGETQYF
NA TRBJ2-3 NA TRBV12-3/TRBV12-4 TGTGCCAGCAGTTTCTCTGGCACAGATACGCAGTATTTT CASSFSGTDTQYF
NA TRBJ1-4 NA TRBV5-1 TGCGCCAGCAGCTTGGGGGTCCAGGGAAAAAAACTGTTTTTT CASSLGVQGKKLFF
NA TRBJ1-5 NA TRBV6-5 TGTGCCAGCAGCCGCTCGGGCGGGACTGGGCAGCCCCAGCATTTT CASSRSGGTGQPQHF
NA TRBJ1-3 NA TRBV30 TGTGCCTGGAGTAGAAGGGGAACAGGAAACACCATATATTTT CAWSRRGTGNTIYF
NA TRBJ1-5 NA TRBV6-4 TGTGCCAGCAGTGACTCGAGAGGCATGTGGGAGAGGCCCCAGCATTTT CASSDSRGMWERPQHF
TRBD1 TRBJ1-4 NA TRBV7-9 TGTGCCAGCAGCTTAGGAGACAGGGCTGAAAAACTGTTTTTT CASSLGDRAEKLFF
NA TRBJ2-1 NA TRBV24-1 TGTGCCACCAGTGACCCCAGGAATGAGCAGTTCTTC CATSDPRNEQFF
TRBD2 TRBJ2-7 few TRBV4-2 TGTGCCAGCAGCCTCCGCGAGCGGGGGCAGGAAGAGCAGTACTTC CASSLRERGQEEQYF
TRBD1 TRBJ2-2 NA TRBV6-5 TGTGCCAGCAGTTGGGGACAGGGGGCAACCGGGGAGCTGTTTTTT CASSWGQGATGELFF
TRBD1 TRBJ1-5 NA TRBV19 TGTGCCAGTACGAGGGCCCAGTACGGGACAGTGGGCAATCAGCCCCAGCATTTT CASTRAQYGTVGNQPQHF
NA TRBJ2-3 NA TRBV10-1 TGCGCCAGCAGTGCCGCGGGGCCACGGGATACGCAGTATTTT CASSAAGPRDTQYF
TRBD1 TRBJ1-6 NA TRBV3-1/TRBV3-2 TGTGCCAGCAGCCGGGACAGGGGGTCACCCCTCCACTTT CASSRDRGSPLHF
TRBD1 TRBJ1-5 NA TRBV18 TGTGCCAGCTCACCGGACAGGGGTTATAGCAATCAGCCCCAGCATTTT CASSPDRGYSNQPQHF
NA TRBJ1-5 NA TRBV3-1/TRBV3-2 TGTGCCAGCAGTTACGGACAGACCGTCAATCAGCCCCAGCATTTT CASSYGQTVNQPQHF
TRBD1 TRBJ1-1 NA TRBV5-1 TGCGCCAGCAGCTCGAACAGGGGCGAAGCTTTCTTT CASSSNRGEAFF